The entry below gives a single T cell receptor beta chain sequence along with its context. The antigen is undetermined. This sample is part of a study of long-term antiretroviral therapy in people with HIV. V was pared by 6 bases and J by 6 bases, with 25 bases between. The germline gives CDR1 SGHKS, CDR2 YYEKEE (reference sequence). The CDR3 is made up of 16 amino acids. The study, taken as a whole, reports: With ART, diversity went up but was still lower than in transplant donor controls.

The samples comprised roughly 0.9-10 million cryopreserved PBMC ahead of DNA extraction. Researchers ran immunoSEQ v3.0 at survey level. Repertoires were generated with immunoSEQ multiplex PCR, while TCRdb's copy carries only in-frame clones and drops some. This repertoire shows 30,000 or so clones, over 75% found once; its top ten account for about 4%. This sequence originates from a woman between 18 and 29 years old with HIV. The material was unsorted PBMCs, obtained 0.5 years after starting antiretroviral therapy. The chain carries TRBV5-5 and TRBJ2-7; the D is unclear. The CDR3 region has the DNA TGTGCCAGCAAACCTCAGCAGTACAGCCCGGCGCCCGAGCAGTACTTC. This codes for CASKPQQYSPAPEQYF.